This T cell receptor (beta chain) was captured by sequencing in a study of beta chain features in type 1 diabetes. Study-wide findings and caveats: There was a moderate but significant shortening of TCRB CDR3s in all four CD4+ subsets of Type 1 diabetes patients.

This clone was detected a few times. Its matching antigen is unknown. Expressed TCRB transcripts got sequenced, as all isolated RNA was reverse transcribed. TCRdb's table, derived via immunoSEQ multiplex PCR, lists solely in-frame clones and lacks some. The table lists around 250,000 clones, approximately 15% of them singletons. Germline trimming cut 2 bases from V and 2 bases from J; bases unmatched to any gene: 0. The CDR3 has 14 amino acids. Germline values: CDR1 MNHEY, CDR2 SMNVEV (reference sequence). The sequence derives from a man aged 25-45 years with type 1 diabetes. Specimen: naive CD4+ T cells from blood. This chain connects TRBV27 to TRBJ1-3; TRBD1 matches at 7 bases. CDR3 protein: CASSLQGAGNTIYF. CDR3 coding DNA: TGTGCCAGCAGTTTACAGGGGGCTGGAAACACCATATATTTT.